These 30 T cell receptor beta chains were all obtained from the same sample, sequenced in a study of CD8+CD57+ T cells in acquired aplastic anemia. According to the study, genomic DNA was the template for TCR beta VDJ and CDR3 profiling. TCRdb processed the reads anew with MiXCR; each CDR3 protein has one entry. Here the sample spans roughly 81,000 distinct CDR3 sequences, less than 60% being singletons. The sample was sorted CD4+, CD8+, or CD8+CD57+ T cells (not recorded which) from PBMCs. All receptors derive from a human donor in good health, serving as a control.

This clonotype was counted ten times or more. CDR3 bases: TGCAGTGCTAGACGGGTGGGCGGGAGCTCCTACAATGAGCAGTTCTTC. It translates to CSARRVGGSSYNEQFF. The rearrangement links TRBV20-1 to TRBJ2-1; 7 bases agree with TRBD2. CDR1 is DFQATT and CDR2 is SNEGSKA in the germline V gene (reference sequence). This CDR3 has 16 residues. The junction had 7 bases not matched to a gene; V was cut back by 2 bases and J by 0 bases.

Ten or more counts support this clonotype. The chain uses TRBV7-9 and TRBJ1-1, with D possibly being TRBD1 (6 bases). The V gene's germline CDR1 is SEHNR and CDR2 FQNEAQ (reference sequence). Trimming took 4 bases from V and 1 from J, leaving 13 bases between them. The CDR3 length is 15 residues. CDR3 protein: CASSSRGRGNTEAFF. DNA for the CDR3: TGTGCCAGCAGCTCAAGGGGCAGGGGGAACACTGAAGCTTTCTTT.

This clonotype came up many times. The chain combines TRBV12-3 or TRBV12-4 with TRBJ1-5; 8 nucleotides align to TRBD1. V dropped 6 bases and J dropped 11; count of bases not matched to a gene: 12. CDR3 length: 14 residues. CDR3 bases: TGTGCCAGCAGATCGACAGGGGACCTTATGGCCCAGCATTTT. Protein: CASRSTGDLMAQHF.

This chain uses TRBV25-1 with TRBJ2-5; D perhaps matches TRBD1 (6 bases). Trimming removed 7 bases from V and 4 bases from J, with 13 bases in between. There are 13 residues in the CDR3. The germline V gene encodes CDR1 MGHDK and CDR2 SYGVNS. CDR3 residues: CASTTGKGETQYF. The CDR3 region has the DNA TGTGCCAGCACTACAGGGAAAGGAGAGACCCAGTACTTC.

This clonotype came up many times. The V call is TRBV20-1, the J call TRBJ2-1; 7 bases fit TRBD2. The trim removed 6 bases at V and 10 bases at J, leaving 18 bases unmatched. This CDR3 is 15 amino acids long. Germline lookup yields CDR1 DFQATT and CDR2 SNEGSKA (reference sequence). CDR3 sequence: CSALQASGDPLEQFF. The CDR3 region has the DNA TGCAGTGCCCTGCAGGCCAGCGGGGACCCCCTGGAGCAGTTCTTC.

Concerning this clonotype: The junction and the germline gene differ at one end; a read error may be behind it. The chain has TRBV25-1 and TRBJ2-1; 8 bases map to TRBD2. Germline V gives CDR1 MGHDK, CDR2 SYGVNS. CDR3 length equals 15 residues. The DNA for the CDR3 is TGTGCCAGCAGCGGGGGGGCCCCCTACGCCAATAAGCAGTTCTTC. Residues: CASSGGAPYANKQFF.

The chain uses TRBV15 and TRBJ1-1; tentatively, D is TRBD1 (5 bases). Trimming took 3 bases from V and 5 from J, leaving 10 bases between them. This CDR3 contains 13 residues. Germline-derived CDR1 and CDR2 are LNHNV and YYDKDF (reference sequence). The CDR3 DNA follows: TGTGCCACCAGCAGCTTGGGGGGGACTGAAGCTTTCTTT. Encoded protein: CATSSLGGTEAFF.

Points on this clonotype: A read error may account for a junction end that differs from germline. This rearrangement joins TRBV11-3 to TRBJ2-2; D unclear. Germline CDR1 and CDR2: SGHNT and YENEEA. This CDR3 has 13 amino acids. This CDR3 is CTSSFVLTGELFF. As DNA, the CDR3 is TGTACCAGCAGCTTCGTTCTCACCGGGGAGCTGTTTTTT.

The gene calls are TRBV7-2 and TRBJ2-1, with D unresolved. There are 11 residues in the CDR3. Germline assignment: CDR1 SGHTA and CDR2 FQGNSA. Trimming removed 4 bases at V and 8 bases at J, with 6 bases between. The CDR3 region is CASSYVHEQFF. CDR3 coding DNA: TGTGCCAGCAGCTACGTCCATGAGCAGTTCTTC.

This clonotype was seen ten or more times. The V and J genes are TRBV24-1 and TRBJ1-2; 7 nucleotides agree with TRBD1. CDR3 length: 13 amino acids. Germline V gives CDR1 KGHDR, CDR2 SFDVKD. The V and J ends lost 4 bases and 8 bases, in that order; junction bases with no gene match: 6. The CDR3 sequence is CATSDGGGDGYTF. The CDR3 region has the DNA TGTGCCACCAGTGACGGAGGGGGCGACGGCTACACCTTC.

The genes are TRBV24-1 and TRBJ2-5, with a weak D call TRBD1 (6 bases). The CDR3 contains 17 residues. Germline V gene lookup returns CDR1 KGHDR and CDR2 SFDVKD. V was clipped by 2 bases and J by 0 bases, with 15 bases between them. The CDR3 DNA follows: TGTGCCACCAGTGATTACCCGACAGGAGACGACCAAGAGACCCAGTACTTC. It translates to CATSDYPTGDDQETQYF.

This clonotype has at least ten counts. The V call is TRBV6-5, the J call TRBJ2-7; possibly TRBD1 for D (5 bases). The ends were cut back, 2 bases at V and 4 bases at J, with 9 bases in the middle. Germline V gene lookup returns CDR1 MNHEY and CDR2 SVGAGI. The CDR3 is 13 residues long. The CDR3 nucleotides are TGTGCCAGCAGTTACCAAGACAGATACGAGCAGTACTTC. Translation gives CASSYQDRYEQYF.

This chain joins TRBV7-8 and TRBJ1-6; 9 nucleotides match TRBD1. CDR1 SGHVS and CDR2 FQNEAQ come from the germline V gene. Trimming removed 4 bases from V and 6 bases from J; junction bases left unmatched: 4. The CDR3 loop spans 15 amino acids. DNA of the CDR3: TGTGCCAGCAGCTACCGGGACAGGGCTAATTCACCCCTCCACTTT. Residues: CASSYRDRANSPLHF.

This clonotype was counted a single time. The V call is TRBV19, the J call TRBJ2-7, with D perhaps matching TRBD1 (6 bases). V gave up 2 bases and J gave up 0 bases, with 8 bases separating them. Germline V gene data show CDR1 as LNHDA and CDR2 as SQIVND (reference sequence). The CDR3 sequence is 14 residues long. CDR3 coding DNA: TGTGCCAGTAGTATAAGGGGGAACTCCTACGAGCAGTACTTC. As protein: CASSIRGNSYEQYF.

This clonotype was detected a few times. The V gene is TRBV2, the J gene TRBJ2-1, with a weak D call TRBD2 (5 bases). Germline V lookup: CDR1 SNHLY, CDR2 FYNNEI. This CDR3 is 12 amino acids long. V lost 8 bases and J lost 9, with 14 bases in between. The CDR3 loop is CASGRTGVEQFF. The CDR3 region has the DNA TGTGCCAGCGGCCGGACCGGGGTTGAGCAGTTCTTC.

This clonotype was detected many times. The chain recombines TRBV20-1 with TRBJ1-2, with D perhaps matching TRBD1 (5 bases). Trimming shortened V by 0 bases and J by 3 bases, and 14 bases separated the two germline ends. The CDR3 contains 15 residues. Germline CDR1 and CDR2: DFQATT and SNEGSKA (reference sequence). CDR3 bases: TGCAGTGCTAGAGATACTCTGCAGGGATACTATGGCTACACCTTC. Encoded protein: CSARDTLQGYYGYTF.

Many counts were recorded for this clonotype. The chain uses TRBV11-1 and TRBJ2-1, with D possibly matching TRBD1 (5 bases). This CDR3 has 14 residues. Germline CDR1 reads SGHAT; CDR2 reads FQDESV (reference sequence). V lost 5 bases, J lost 1 base, and 9 bases lay in between. The DNA for the CDR3 is TGTGCCAGCAGCCCAGGGTTTTCCTACAATGAGCAGTTCTTC. Protein product: CASSPGFSYNEQFF.

CDR3: CSAWDRSNTEAFF. The CDR3 DNA reads as TGCAGTGCTTGGGACAGATCGAACACTGAAGCTTTCTTT. This sequence joins TRBV20-1 and TRBJ1-1; TRBD1 matches 7 bases. The V segment lost 5 bases and the J segment 1 base; nucleotides outside the gene matches: 4. The CDR3 is made up of 13 amino acids. CDR1 and CDR2 (germline): DFQATT, SNEGSKA (reference sequence).

This clonotype has a count of ten or more. This sequence joins TRBV9 and TRBJ2-5, with D tentatively TRBD1 or TRBD2 (7 bases each). Germline V CDR1 and CDR2: SGDLS, YYNGEE. The CDR3 totals 15 residues. Trimming cost V 6 bases and J 5 bases, with 20 bases left between them. The CDR3 sequence is CASTEGAGAGETQYF. CDR3 DNA sequence: TGTGCCAGCACCGAGGGGGCGGGGGCAGGGGAGACCCAGTACTTC.

This clonotype was observed many times. The gene calls are TRBV6-1 and TRBJ1-2; D is undetermined. Trimming cost V 8 bases and J 3 bases, with 19 bases left between them. This CDR3 spans 15 amino acids. The germline gives CDR1 MNHNS, CDR2 SASEGT. Here the CDR3 reads CASRRWGDTDYGYTF. In DNA form, the CDR3 reads TGTGCCAGCCGACGGTGGGGAGATACGGACTATGGCTACACCTTC.

The genes are TRBV12-3 or TRBV12-4 and TRBJ2-7; D may be TRBD1 (7 bases). V was cut by 2 bases and J by 2 bases, with 16 bases left in between. The CDR3 loop spans 16 amino acids. This chain's CDR3 is CASSLRGDRPPYEQYF. CDR3 DNA sequence: TGTGCCAGCAGTTTAAGGGGGGACAGACCCCCCTACGAGCAGTACTTC.

This clonotype occurred many times. The chain carries TRBV9 and TRBJ1-1; D remains unclear. V was pared by 3 bases and J by 8 bases, with 11 bases between. The CDR3 is 12 residues long. Germline values: CDR1 SGDLS, CDR2 YYNGEE. The chain's CDR3 is CASSGLADEAFF. The CDR3 DNA is TGTGCCAGCAGCGGACTAGCGGACGAAGCTTTCTTT.

In its sample, this clonotype was seen a few times. A junction end diverges from the germline sequence, so it may reflect a read error. CDR3 DNA: TGCGCCAGCTCCCCCTTGGCCGGGACAGGGGGCTTGAAAGCTTTCTTT. Its protein is CASSPLAGTGGLKAFF. The J gene is TRBJ1-1, the V gene TRBV25-1; 12 positions agree with TRBD1. The germline gives CDR1 MGHDK, CDR2 SYGVNS. The CDR3 runs 16 residues.

The chain joins TRBV7-9 to TRBJ2-7; D could derive from TRBD1 or TRBD2 (5 bases each). CDR1 and CDR2 (germline): SEHNR, FQNEAQ (reference sequence). The CDR3 totals 15 residues. V was cut by 4 bases and J by 2 bases, with 15 bases left in between. The CDR3 here is CASSSLGDGPYEQYF. CDR3 nucleotide sequence: TGTGCCAGCAGCTCACTCGGGGACGGTCCCTACGAGCAGTACTTC.

With respect to this clonotype: The junction differs from germline at one of its ends, possibly a read error. CDR3 coding DNA: TGTGCCAGTACAGGGGAGAACACAGAAGCTTTCTTT. It yields the protein CASTGENTEAFF. The V gene is TRBV19, the J gene TRBJ1-1; possible D gene TRBD1, 6 bases. CDR1 LNHDA and CDR2 SQIVND come from the germline V gene (reference sequence). The CDR3 spans 12 residues.

The chain joins TRBV5-1 to TRBJ2-3; D unresolved. CDR3 size: 17 residues. Germline assignment: CDR1 SGHRS and CDR2 YFSETQ. Trimming took 0 bases from V and 1 from J, leaving 15 bases between them. CDR3 sequence (DNA): TGCGCCAGCAGCTTGGCCACGGAAATTTTTGGCACAGATACGCAGTATTTT. Translating it yields CASSLATEIFGTDTQYF.

This clonotype was seen ten or more times. The chain joins TRBV20-1 to TRBJ1-2; no firm D call. This CDR3 is 12 amino acids long. From germline, CDR1 is DFQATT and CDR2 SNEGSKA (reference sequence). Trimming removed 6 bases from V and 1 base from J, with 9 bases in between. The DNA of the CDR3 is TGCAGTGCGTTCGGTATTAACTATGGCTACACCTTC. It specifies CSAFGINYGYTF.

The rearrangement links TRBV2 to TRBJ2-3; perhaps TRBD2 as D (6 bases). In germline, CDR1 is SNHLY, CDR2 FYNNEI. V shed 2 bases and J shed 6 bases, with 21 bases lying between them. The CDR3 runs 17 residues. CDR3 sequence reads: CASSESPLVGGQDTQYF. The CDR3 DNA is TGTGCCAGCAGTGAAAGCCCACTAGTGGGGGGTCAGGATACGCAGTATTTT.

This clonotype was detected only a few times. The chain employs TRBV3-1 and TRBJ1-5; D may be TRBD1 (6 bases). V was pared by 0 bases and J by 2 bases, with 20 bases between. Germline CDR1 LGHDT, CDR2 YNNKEL (reference sequence). CDR3 length: 19 residues. The CDR3 DNA is TGTGCCAGCAGCCAAGATGGGGGGCTGACAGGTTTTGGCAATCAGCCCCAGCATTTT. Encoded protein: CASSQDGGLTGFGNQPQHF.

The V and J genes are TRBV19 and TRBJ1-1; 9 nucleotides line up with TRBD1. V shed 6 bases, J shed 6 bases, and the junction held 11 bases outside the gene matches. The germline V gene has CDR1 LNHDA and CDR2 SQIVND (reference sequence). This CDR3 region has 15 residues. CDR3 loop: CASSPRPGQGPEAFF. CDR3 DNA: TGTGCCAGTAGCCCCCGGCCGGGACAGGGCCCTGAAGCTTTCTTT.